This T cell receptor beta chain was identified during a study of T cell responses to AZD1222 COVID-19 vaccine. Study-level findings and limits: Donor demographics were predominantly white British with a female majority; clonal diversity may be underestimated. The CD4 TCRs associated with vaccination extended across spike and predominated at 160-218 and 743-854. The peak T cell response came first, and repertoires were sampled only after it.

Here immunoSEQ multiplex PCR was the method, and the copy in TCRdb shows in-frame clones only, minus some. This table has 90,000 to 100,000 clones, around nine tenths appearing once. As concerns this clone: Its antigen remains unknown.

Germline V CDR1 and CDR2: SGHTA, FQGNSA. The CDR3 is 12 amino acids. Trimming removed 4 bases from V and 13 bases from J; junction bases left unmatched: 9. The clonotype comes from an adult in good health. The chain links TRBV7-2 to TRBJ1-2, with 7 bases identical to TRBD1. The starting material was peripheral blood, obtained on day 0 of AZD1222 vaccination. The DNA for the CDR3 is TGTGCCAGCAGCTACCGGGAGGGGGCGGGCACCTTC. This sequence encodes CASSYREGAGTF.